This T cell receptor (beta chain) came from a study of blood T cell repertoires in COVID-19. At the level of the study: Italy, Spain and the United States were the sources of the convalescent and acute COVID-19 samples. PBMCs, B-cell-depleted T cells, or T cells provided the cDNA or gDNA that made up the material.

Losses at the gene ends were 4 bases for V and 10 bases for J; bases not matched to a gene: 5. This CDR3 has 14 residues. Germline loops: CDR1 LNHDA, CDR2 SQIVND (reference sequence). Seattle's cohort entered during active infection and was followed longitudinally. In the source study's methods: Amplification of reference gene primers was used by the study to estimate nucleated cell counts. Method: immunoSEQ multiplex PCR; TCRdb's copy keeps in-frame clones and lacks some. The V and J calls and clone size were taken over from that table, and D and trimming were inferred from the DNA. Here the sample spans a few hundred thousand clones, 75% to 95% being singletons.

The V call is TRBV19, the J call TRBJ2-1; 12 bases are shared with TRBD1. The receptor's source is a woman aged 25 to 39 with COVID-19, enrolled during active disease. The source material was peripheral blood. The CDR3 protein is CASSKGQGAWEQFF. Written as DNA, the CDR3 is TGTGCCAGTAGTAAGGGACAGGGGGCTTGGGAGCAGTTCTTC.